This T cell receptor (beta chain) was sequenced for a study of beta chain features in type 1 diabetes (dated by TCRdb to 2016 to 2019). Describing the broader study: Mean age, gender distribution, total cell number and subset yield did not differ between patients and healthy donors. A total of 107,917,701 sorted cells were examined across all samples, and the number of cells per subset was strongly correlated with RNA yield. In the study, TCRB repertoires of sorted circulating CD4+ T cell subsets from recently diagnosed type 1 diabetes patients were compared with those of matched healthy donors. Regulatory and stem cell-like memory subsets were obtained from only 8 patients and about eight healthy donors, while naive and central memory subsets were obtained from all 30 or so donors. Here is what the overall study found, with its caveats: Patients with type 1 diabetes made fewer insertions and deleted more nucleotides at VDJ recombination sites, implying thymic rearrangement abnormalities. Because cDNA was sequenced instead of genomic DNA, activated cells with high expression could be over-represented, although the groups did not differ in activation or CD3 levels. Type 1 diabetes patients showed a moderate but significant shortening of TCRB CDR3 length in all four CD4+ subsets. PCR may preferentially amplify shorter templates, but because patient and control samples were amplified and corrected together, any resulting skew would affect both groups equally. Only small numbers of individuals were included in the HLA sub-analyses, which left unresolved whether HLA type had any influence on TCRB rearrangement. The naive, central memory and regulatory TCRB repertoires appeared to resemble one another more closely among patients than among healthy donors.

From each donor, a single peripheral blood sample of about 100 mL on average was drawn into heparinised tubes. A BD FACSAria II and a panel including CD45RO, CCR7, CD25, CD127, CD95 and CD27 were used to sort naive, central memory, regulatory and stem cell-like memory CD4+ T cells. A purity above 95% was achieved for all sorted populations. PBMCs were separated immediately by Lymphoprep density gradient centrifugation and were stained directly, without being cultured. Samples were stained and sorted in pairs, with one healthy donor and one patient per experiment, so that batch effects were minimized. The entire isolated RNA was reverse transcribed using the High Capacity cDNA Reverse Transcription Kit, and thus expressed TCRB transcripts were sequenced. Deep immunoSEQ sequencing was applied to naive, central memory and regulatory T cell samples, giving an average of around 3.8 million total reads per sample. Sorted cells were lysed in RLT buffer, and RNA was extracted using DNase-treated RNeasy Micro or Mini kits according to cell number. To prevent cross-contamination, every cell subset was processed on its own, while patient and healthy donor samples were processed together. The immunoSEQ multiplex PCR was used to amplify TCRB sequences from cDNA, generating 87-bp fragments that spanned the CDR3 region. Amplicons were sequenced on the Illumina HiSeq platform. As for the authors' bioinformatics: Synthetic template baselines were used to correct PCR bias computationally, reads within Hamming distance 2 were collapsed, and singletons that could not be merged were discarded. Reads were aligned to IMGT to assign V, D and J genes, CDR3 length, and insertions or deletions at six rearrangement sites. Clonotype counts were normalized to sorted cell number within each subset before computing true diversity and Gini coefficients with the tcR R package. The overlap coefficient, calculated on TCRB nucleotide sequences, was used to measure repertoire sharing. TCRdb holds this immuneACCESS table with in-frame rearrangements only. Some clones are missing; in checked studies, unresolved V genes explain under half, and the rest has no known cause. Clonal size and the V and J genes are those of that table, whereas D and trimming came from the DNA. Counted in this sample were roughly 350,000 clones; 8% to 10% of them appeared once. In total, the top ten clones hold about 0.6% of the sample.

The CDR3 sequence holds 15 residues, the cysteine and phenylalanine included. CDR3 DNA only is kept here, 45 bases in frame from base 1. Trimming costs V 2 bases and J 6 bases, and their ends lie 16 bases apart. CDR1 and CDR2 are read off the germline V gene as SGHTA and FQGNSA. Points on this clone: The specificity of this receptor is unknown. Qualities for individual bases were not recorded, and no much larger clone is one base off.

Recombination linked TRBV7-2 to TRBJ1-2; no confident D gene assignment can be made. This sequence originates from a man aged 25 to 40 with type 1 diabetes. The sample was central memory CD4+ T cells from blood. The sequenced DNA: TGTGCCAGCAGCTTATCCGGGTCTAGCTGGGATGGCTACACCTTC. Its coded protein is CASSLSGSSWDGYTF.